This TCR beta chain came from a study of cytotoxic CD8 clonotypes in ibrutinib-treated CLL. Whole-study context: Among patients, approximately 25 responded partially and 2 completely; around 15 then stayed remitted and 12 progressed after median roughly 68 months. Response samples were drawn at a median of approximately 11 months of treatment, range 6 to 36.

Trimming took 2 bases from V and 2 from J; bases not matched to a gene: 2. CDR3 size: 16 residues. Germline V gene lookup returns CDR1 SEHNR and CDR2 FQNEAQ (reference sequence). Of note for this clone: Its antigen is unidentified.

The method was immunoSEQ multiplex PCR; TCRdb's version includes in-frame clones alone and lacks a portion of them. Of 14,000 to 15,000 clones in the sample, roughly 69% are singletons; the top ten hold about 13%. Cryopreserved PBMCs supplied 2 to 2.5 micrograms of genomic DNA for TCR beta libraries. Study-level points and caveats: Upon ibrutinib response clonality rose, and upon progression it fell back toward baseline.

The sequences come from PBMCs, collected before ibrutinib treatment. The chain is built from TRBV7-9 and TRBJ2-6, with TRBD1 matching 8 bases. The receptor was isolated from a human donor with chronic lymphocytic leukemia. The CDR3 loop reads CASSLPGGPGANVLTF. CDR3 nucleotide sequence: TGTGCCAGCAGCTTACCAGGGGGCCCTGGGGCCAACGTCCTGACTTTC.